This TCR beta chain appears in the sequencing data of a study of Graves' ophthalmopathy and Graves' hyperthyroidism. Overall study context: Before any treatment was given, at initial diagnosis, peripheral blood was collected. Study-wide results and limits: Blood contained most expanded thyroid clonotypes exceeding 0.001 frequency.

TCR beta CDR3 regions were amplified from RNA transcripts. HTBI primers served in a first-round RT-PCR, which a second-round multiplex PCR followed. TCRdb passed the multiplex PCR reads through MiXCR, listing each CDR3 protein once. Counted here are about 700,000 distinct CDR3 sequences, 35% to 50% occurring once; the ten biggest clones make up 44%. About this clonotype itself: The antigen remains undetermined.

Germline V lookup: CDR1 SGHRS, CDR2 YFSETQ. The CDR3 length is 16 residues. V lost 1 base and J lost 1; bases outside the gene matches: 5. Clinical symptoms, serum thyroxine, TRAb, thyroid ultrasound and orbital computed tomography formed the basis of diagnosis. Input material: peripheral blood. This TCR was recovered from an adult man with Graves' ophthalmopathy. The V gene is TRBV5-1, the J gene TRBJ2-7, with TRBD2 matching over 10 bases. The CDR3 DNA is TGCGCCAGCAGCTTGCGACTAGCGGGTAAATCCTACGAGCAGTACTTC. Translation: CASSLRLAGKSYEQYF.